A selection of T cell receptor beta chains follows, all from one sample in a study of T cell repertoires in cytomegalovirus infection. Each CDR3 protein gets one entry after TCRdb re-called the reads with MiXCR. The table records around 99,000 distinct CDR3 sequences, around 29% of them present only once. Their antigen targets remain unknown. This sample comprised CD8+ T cells from cultured PBMCs, obtained from culture after CMV antigen stimulation. These receptors were collected from a human donor in good health (CMV status not recorded). Some clones in this sample may be carry-over from other donors' samples. Both conserved end residues are part of each CDR3. A D gene is named only where the DNA matches it firmly. Some rows have no size entry. The others give once, few or many, or a class for an expanded clone.

D: NA
V: TRBV5-5
size: NA
J: TRBJ2-2
DNA: TGTGCCAGCAGCGAGGACCGACAGAACACCGGGGAGCTGTTTTTT
CDR3: CASSEDRQNTGELFF

D: TRBD1
V: TRBV12-3/TRBV12-4
size: many
J: TRBJ2-3
DNA: TGTGCCAGCAGTTGGACAGGGGTCCCCACAGATACGCAGTATTTT
CDR3: CASSWTGVPTDTQYF

D: NA
V: TRBV15
size: few
J: TRBJ1-5
DNA: TGTGCCACTTCGATTATAGGGGTAGGGCAGCCCCAGCATTTT
CDR3: CATSIIGVGQPQHF

D: NA
V: TRBV7-8
size: many
J: TRBJ2-3
DNA: TGTGCCAGCAGCTTGTCCGGCGGAACCACAGATACGCAGTATTTT
CDR3: CASSLSGGTTDTQYF

D: TRBD2
V: TRBV27
size: many
J: TRBJ2-2
DNA: TGTGCCAGCAGCCAACGGGGGGGGAACACCGGGGAGCTGTTTTTT
CDR3: CASSQRGGNTGELFF

D: TRBD1
V: TRBV9
size: once
J: TRBJ1-2
DNA: TGTGCCAGCAGCGCCGACAGGGACGTTTCCACCTTC
CDR3: CASSADRDVSTF

D: NA
V: TRBV5-6
size: NA
J: TRBJ1-2
DNA: TGTGCCAGCAGTTCCGTCGGAGATCTTGGCTACACCTTC
CDR3: CASSSVGDLGYTF

D: NA
V: TRBV20-1
size: NA
J: TRBJ2-7
DNA: TGCAGTGCTCCAGGAGACGAGACATACTCCTACGAGCAGTACTTC
CDR3: CSAPGDETYSYEQYF

D: TRBD2
V: TRBV6-5
size: NA
J: TRBJ2-5
DNA: TGTGCCAGCAGTTACATAGCGGGAGGAGCCCAGTACTTC
CDR3: CASSYIAGGAQYF

D: TRBD2
V: TRBV20-1
size: NA
J: TRBJ2-7
DNA: TGCAGTGCTAGATTCGGGGGGGGCGAGCAGTACTTC
CDR3: CSARFGGGEQYF

D: TRBD1
V: TRBV27
size: NA
J: TRBJ1-2
DNA: TGTGCCAGCAGTCCAGTTACAGGGGAAAATGGCTACACCTTC
CDR3: CASSPVTGENGYTF

D: NA
V: TRBV9
size: few
J: TRBJ1-1
DNA: TGTGCCAGCAGCCCGTCGACCTCGGTGAACACTGAAGCTTTCTTT
CDR3: CASSPSTSVNTEAFF

D: TRBD1
V: TRBV29-1
size: few
J: TRBJ1-2
DNA: TGCAGCGCCCGGGACAGGGGCGATCGCTACACCTTC
CDR3: CSARDRGDRYTF

D: NA
V: TRBV19
size: NA
J: TRBJ2-3
DNA: TGTGCCAGTAGTATAGTTTCTGGCACAGATACGCAGTATTTT
CDR3: CASSIVSGTDTQYF

D: NA
V: TRBV28
size: NA
J: TRBJ1-2
DNA: TGTGCCAGCAGTTTACCGGACAGTTTCTATGGCTACACCTTC
CDR3: CASSLPDSFYGYTF

D: NA
V: TRBV2
size: NA
J: TRBJ1-5
DNA: TGTGCCAGCAGTGACGGGGAGCGCAATCAGCCCCAGCATTTT
CDR3: CASSDGERNQPQHF

D: NA
V: TRBV6-1
size: few
J: TRBJ2-5
DNA: TGTGCCAGCAGTCCCCTTATGAGAGAGACCCAGTACTTC
CDR3: CASSPLMRETQYF

D: NA
V: TRBV29-1
size: NA
J: TRBJ1-2
DNA: TGCAGCGTTGCCGACATTAACTATGGCTACACCTTC
CDR3: CSVADINYGYTF

D: NA
V: TRBV29-1
size: many
J: TRBJ2-7
DNA: TGCAGCGTTGAAGTTGGGGGCACCCGGGACGAGCAGTACTTC
CDR3: CSVEVGGTRDEQYF

D: TRBD1
V: TRBV5-4
size: NA
J: TRBJ2-7
DNA: TGTGCCAGCAGCTTGGGAAACGGACAGGGTCTGTACGAGCAGTACTTC
CDR3: CASSLGNGQGLYEQYF

D: NA
V: TRBV2
size: NA
J: TRBJ2-5
DNA: TGTGCCAGCAGGGATGTCGCCTTTTCCGAGACCCAGTACTTC
CDR3: CASRDVAFSETQYF

D: NA
V: TRBV6-5
size: NA
J: TRBJ2-3
DNA: TGTGCCAGCACCCCGCCGGGTGGTACGCAGTATTTT
CDR3: CASTPPGGTQYF

D: TRBD1
V: TRBV28
size: few
J: TRBJ1-2
DNA: TGTGCCAGCACCCCGCACGGACAGGGGGTAATCGGTGGCTACACCTTC
CDR3: CASTPHGQGVIGGYTF

D: NA
V: TRBV20-1
size: NA
J: TRBJ1-1
DNA: TGCAGTTCGACGGTGAACACTGAAGCTTTCTTT
CDR3: CSSTVNTEAFF

D: TRBD1
V: TRBV6-1
size: many
J: TRBJ1-1
DNA: TGTGCCAGCAGTGCAACAGGGGGAACTGAAGCTTTCTTT
CDR3: CASSATGGTEAFF

D: TRBD2
V: TRBV9
size: NA
J: TRBJ2-7
DNA: TGTGCCAGCAGCGCCGGACTAGCGGGGTCCTACGAGCAGTACTTC
CDR3: CASSAGLAGSYEQYF

D: NA
V: TRBV28
size: few
J: TRBJ1-3
DNA: TGTGCCAGCATCTCTGAAAACACCATATATTTT
CDR3: CASISENTIYF

D: NA
V: TRBV12-3/TRBV12-4
size: once
J: TRBJ1-2
DNA: TGTGCCAGCAGTTTGGGCGGGGTGAACTATGGCTACACCTTC
CDR3: CASSLGGVNYGYTF

D: NA
V: TRBV7-8
size: many
J: TRBJ1-3
DNA: TGTGCCAGCAGCTCCTACTTGGGGGACTCTGGAAACACCATATATTTT
CDR3: CASSSYLGDSGNTIYF